Listed here are 6 T cell receptor beta chains from one sample, sequenced in a study of blood T cell repertoires in COVID-19. Produced via immunoSEQ multiplex PCR; TCRdb's table is partial and in-frame only. The table records 95,000 to 150,000 clones, under 90% of them present only once. Material for sequencing was peripheral blood. The receptors derive from a woman aged 70-85 years with acute or convalescent COVID-19.

This chain joins TRBV7-2 and TRBJ2-2; 8 nucleotides agree with TRBD1. Looked up from germline, CDR1 is SGHTA and CDR2 is FQGNSA. The J segment lost 5 bases and the V segment lost 4 bases, leaving 6 bases of the junction unmatched. The CDR3 runs to 15 residues. The CDR3 nucleotides are TGTGCCAGCAGCTCGATCCGACAGGGGACCGGGGAGCTGTTTTTT. Amino acids: CASSSIRQGTGELFF.

The gene calls are TRBV3-1 (or the pseudogene TRBV3-2) and TRBJ2-7, with 10 bases that match TRBD1. With 0 bases clipped from V and 1 base from J, the junction kept 6 bases outside the gene matches. Germline CDR1 is LGHDT and CDR2 is YNNKEL (reference sequence). The CDR3 length is 17 residues. The CDR3 spells CASSQDSGTGVSYEQYF. CDR3 bases: TGTGCCAGCAGCCAAGATAGTGGGACAGGGGTTTCCTACGAGCAGTACTTC.

V and J are TRBV9 and TRBJ1-4, with 9 bases matching TRBD1. The CDR3 has 14 residues. Germline CDR1 reads SGDLS; CDR2 reads YYNGEE. V dropped 3 bases and J dropped 8; count of bases not matched to a gene: 5. Here the CDR3 DNA reads TGTGCCAGCAGCGGACAGGGGGTTGGGGAAAAACTGTTTTTT. This gives the protein CASSGQGVGEKLFF. Supplemented by reference TRBV9 and TRBJ1-4, the full variable domain reads DSGVTQTPKHLITATGQRVTLRCSPRSGDLSVYWYQQSLDQGLQFLIQYYNGEERAKGNILERFSAQQFPDLHSELNLSSLELGDSALYFCASSGQGVGEKLFFGSGTQLSVL.

This sequence joins TRBV9 and TRBJ2-3; D uncertain. The V and J ends lost 0 bases and 6 bases respectively, with 11 bases between them. This CDR3 contains 14 residues. The germline gives CDR1 SGDLS, CDR2 YYNGEE. This chain's CDR3 is CASSVDELLDTQYF. The CDR3 DNA reads TGTGCCAGCAGCGTAGACGAGTTGCTGGATACGCAGTATTTT.

This clone was detected only once. The chain uses TRBV10-2 and TRBJ1-6; 9 bases align to TRBD1. The CDR3 runs to 16 residues. J lost 9 bases, V lost 6 bases, and 12 bases had no gene match. CDR1 is WSHSY, CDR2 SAAADI, per germline. The CDR3 DNA is TGCGCCAGCAGCTCGACAGACAGGGGGATTACTTCACCCCTCCACTTT. Translated, it gives CASSSTDRGITSPLHF.

About this clone: This same CDR3 is encoded by further DNA sequences in the sample. The chain employs TRBV30 and TRBJ1-3; D uncertain. The V gene's germline CDR1 is GTSNPN and CDR2 SVGIG (reference sequence). This CDR3 contains 13 residues. V was cut by 4 bases and J by 0 bases, with 7 bases left in between. CDR3 nucleotides: TGTGCCTGGACAGAAGACTCTGGAAACACCATATATTTT. It specifies CAWTEDSGNTIYF. Full variable domain (rest looked up from reference TRBV30 and TRBJ1-3): SQTIHQWPATLVQPVGSPLSLECTVEGTSNPNLYWYRQAAGRGLQLLFYSVGIGQISSEVPQNLSASRPQDRQFILSSKKLLLSDSGFYLCAWTEDSGNTIYFGEGSWLTVV.